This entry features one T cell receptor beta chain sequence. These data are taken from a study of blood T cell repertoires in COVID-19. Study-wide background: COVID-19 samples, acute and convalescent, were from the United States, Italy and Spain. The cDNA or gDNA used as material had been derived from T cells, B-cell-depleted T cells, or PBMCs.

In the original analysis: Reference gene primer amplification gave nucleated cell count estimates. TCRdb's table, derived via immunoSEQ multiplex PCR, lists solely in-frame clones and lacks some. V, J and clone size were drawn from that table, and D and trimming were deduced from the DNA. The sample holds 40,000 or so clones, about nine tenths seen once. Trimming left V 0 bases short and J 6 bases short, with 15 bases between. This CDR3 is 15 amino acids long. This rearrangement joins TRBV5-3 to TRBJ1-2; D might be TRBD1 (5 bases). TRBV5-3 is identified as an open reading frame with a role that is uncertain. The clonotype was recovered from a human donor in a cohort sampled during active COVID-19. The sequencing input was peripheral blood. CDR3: CARSLAGGGGDGYTF. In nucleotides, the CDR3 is TGTGCCAGAAGCTTGGCGGGGGGAGGTGGAGATGGCTACACCTTC.